The rows below give T cell receptor beta chains drawn from one sample of a study of response to subunit inactivated influenza vaccine. TCRdb reprocessed the RT-PCR reads with MiXCR, giving one entry per CDR3 protein. The sample has about 700,000 distinct CDR3 sequences; about 15% are singletons. The input for sequencing was PBMCs from blood, taken roughly 13 days after vaccination. The source of these receptors is a man aged 45-65 years who received an inactivated influenza vaccine. CDR3s include the opening cysteine and the closing phenylalanine or tryptophan. Each record gives: clone size, D gene, V gene, J gene, CDR3 DNA, CDR3 protein. D genes are given only for firm matches. Clone size, where shown, is once, few, many, or a class for clones that have expanded.

clone size: few; D gene: -; V gene: TRBV5-6; J gene: TRBJ2-2; CDR3 DNA: TGTGCCAGCAGCTTGATGTCGGGTACCGGGGAGCTGTTTTTT; CDR3 protein: CASSLMSGTGELFF
clone size: -; D gene: TRBD2; V gene: TRBV9; J gene: TRBJ2-7; CDR3 DNA: TGTGCCAGCAGCGTCGGACTAGCGGGGGGATATTACGAGCAGTACTTC; CDR3 protein: CASSVGLAGGYYEQYF
clone size: -; D gene: -; V gene: TRBV7-6; J gene: TRBJ2-7; CDR3 DNA: TGTGCCAGCAGCCCCTCCCGGGACCGGAGCATTTTTTTAGTCTACGAGCAGTACTTC; CDR3 protein: CASSPSRDRSIFLVYEQYF
clone size: many; D gene: -; V gene: TRBV20-1; J gene: TRBJ2-7; CDR3 DNA: TGCAGTGCTGGCAGGGGAATTTCCTACGAGCAGTACTTC; CDR3 protein: CSAGRGISYEQYF
clone size: -; D gene: TRBD1; V gene: TRBV12-3/TRBV12-4; J gene: TRBJ2-3; CDR3 DNA: TGTGCCAGCAGTCGGGGACAGAAAATCAGCACAGATACGCAGTATTTT; CDR3 protein: CASSRGQKISTDTQYF
clone size: few; D gene: -; V gene: TRBV20-1; J gene: TRBJ1-5; CDR3 DNA: TGCAGTGCTAGATGGGCGGCTCAGCCCCAGCATTTT; CDR3 protein: CSARWAAQPQHF
clone size: few; D gene: -; V gene: TRBV10-2; J gene: TRBJ2-7; CDR3 DNA: TGCGCCAGCAGTGATCAGGGAACGATTTACGAGCAGTACTTC; CDR3 protein: CASSDQGTIYEQYF
clone size: many; D gene: -; V gene: TRBV6-1; J gene: TRBJ2-3; CDR3 DNA: TGTGCCAGCGGAGGAGGTACTAGCACAGATACGCAGTATTTT; CDR3 protein: CASGGGTSTDTQYF
clone size: few; D gene: TRBD2; V gene: TRBV2; J gene: TRBJ2-1; CDR3 DNA: TGTGCCAGCAGATTTCTAGCGGGAGAGATCTACAATGAGCAGTTCTTC; CDR3 protein: CASRFLAGEIYNEQFF
clone size: few; D gene: -; V gene: TRBV15; J gene: TRBJ1-2; CDR3 DNA: TGTGCCACCAGCAGAGAAAGGTCGGCCGGCTATGGCTACACCTTC; CDR3 protein: CATSRERSAGYGYTF
clone size: -; D gene: -; V gene: TRBV12-3/TRBV12-4; J gene: TRBJ1-1; CDR3 DNA: TGTGCCAGCAGAAAAACCGAGGGTAGTGCTTTCTTT; CDR3 protein: CASRKTEGSAFF
clone size: -; D gene: -; V gene: TRBV5-1; J gene: TRBJ2-4; CDR3 DNA: TGCGCCAGCAGCTTCCGGAGTGGGCGCAAAAACATTCAGTACTTC; CDR3 protein: CASSFRSGRKNIQYF